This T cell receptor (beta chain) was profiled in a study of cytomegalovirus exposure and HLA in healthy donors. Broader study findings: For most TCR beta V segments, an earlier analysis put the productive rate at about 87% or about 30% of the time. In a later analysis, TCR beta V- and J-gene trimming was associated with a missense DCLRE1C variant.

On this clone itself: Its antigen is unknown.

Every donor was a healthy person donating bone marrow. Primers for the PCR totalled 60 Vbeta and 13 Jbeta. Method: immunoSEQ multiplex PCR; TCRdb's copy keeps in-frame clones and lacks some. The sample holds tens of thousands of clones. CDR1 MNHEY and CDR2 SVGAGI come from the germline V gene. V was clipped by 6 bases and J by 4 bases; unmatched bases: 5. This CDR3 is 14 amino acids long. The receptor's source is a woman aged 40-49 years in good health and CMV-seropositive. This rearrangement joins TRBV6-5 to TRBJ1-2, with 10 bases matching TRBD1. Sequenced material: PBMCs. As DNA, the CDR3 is TGTGCCAGCAGGCGGGACAGGGGCGTCTATGGCTACACCTTC. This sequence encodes CASRRDRGVYGYTF.